This TCR beta chain was retrieved from a study of vaccination and CD4 T cells after COVID-19. On the study more broadly: Median draw time for post-COVID samples was over 100 days post-diagnosis (range 35 to 161). Sampling that followed vaccination took place a median approximately 72 days after dose two, within a range of 14 to 241.

The ends were cut back, 6 bases at V and 6 bases at J, with 13 bases in the middle. CDR3 length: 13 residues. Germline lookup yields CDR1 MNHNS and CDR2 SASEGT. About this clonotype itself: No antigen is known for it.

Indicated treatment: roughly ten-day PBMC culture with coronavirus spike peptide pools or control peptides (ViraFEST assay). CD4+ T lymphocytes from the unexposed donor were collected before the COVID-19 pandemic (2011-2018). Once peptide pools had expanded antigen-specific T cells, ViraFEST sequenced TCRs. The Oncomine TCR Beta short-read assay generated sequence data from the DNA of cultured CD4+ T cells. DNA came from CD4+ T cells after culture. TCRdb re-called the PCR reads with MiXCR, one entry per CDR3 protein. The sample lists roughly 7,000 distinct CDR3 sequences; roughly 50% were seen once. V is TRBV6-1 and J is TRBJ2-3; tentatively, D is TRBD1 or TRBD2 (5 bases each). Sequenced input: CD4+ T cells from blood, cultured in vitro. This receptor was identified in a human donor in good health. CDR3 in DNA: TGTGCCAGCAGCCCGGGACCGTATGATACGCAGTATTTT. Protein: CASSPGPYDTQYF.